This TCR beta chain was sequenced during a study of cytomegalovirus exposure and HLA in healthy donors. Trimming took 7 bases from V and 4 from J, leaving 9 bases between them. CDR1 is SGHNT, CDR2 YYREEE, per germline (reference sequence). CDR3 length equals 13 residues. A multiplex PCR was run with 60 Vbeta primers and 13 Jbeta primers. Repertoires were generated with immunoSEQ multiplex PCR, while TCRdb's copy carries only in-frame clones and drops some. This sample has approximately 140,000 clones, with about 84% found just once. The gene calls are TRBV5-4 and TRBJ2-6; D gene ambiguous. This TCR derives from a boy aged 10-17 years in good health and CMV-seronegative. Material: PBMCs. The CDR3 protein is CASEAAGANVLTF. The DNA for the CDR3 is TGTGCCAGCGAAGCCGCCGGGGCCAACGTCCTGACTTTC.